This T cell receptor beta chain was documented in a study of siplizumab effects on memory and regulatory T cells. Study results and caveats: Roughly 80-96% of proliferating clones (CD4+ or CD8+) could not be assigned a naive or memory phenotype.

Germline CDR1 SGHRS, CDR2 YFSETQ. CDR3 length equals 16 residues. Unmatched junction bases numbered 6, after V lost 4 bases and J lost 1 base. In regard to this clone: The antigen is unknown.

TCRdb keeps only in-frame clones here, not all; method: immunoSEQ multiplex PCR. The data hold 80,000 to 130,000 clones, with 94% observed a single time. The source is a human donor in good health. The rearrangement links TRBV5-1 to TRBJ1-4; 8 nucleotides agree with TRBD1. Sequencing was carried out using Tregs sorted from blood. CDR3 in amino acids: CASSRTGGGTNEKLFF. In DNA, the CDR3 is TGCGCCAGCAGCCGTACAGGGGGTGGAACTAATGAAAAACTGTTTTTT.